The present T cell receptor beta chain was sequenced within a study of shared clonotypes between healthy human individuals. Looking at the study overall: Researchers assigned three CD4 naive, three CD4 memory, two CD8 naive and one CD8 memory plate to each donor. The study's findings and limits: Non-shared clonotypes showed lower generation probabilities than clonotypes common to all four donors.

A note on this clone: Its target is not known.

Generated by immunoSEQ multiplex PCR, the TCRdb table keeps only in-frame clones and is missing some. The sample comprises 800,000 or so clones, about 97% of which are singletons, and around 0.21% rests with the top ten. CD45RO-negative CD8 cells positively selected for CCR7 made up the naive population, which excluded terminally differentiated effector memory CD45RA+ cells. The germline V gene encodes CDR1 SEHNR and CDR2 FQNEAQ (reference sequence). V trimming: 4 bases; J trimming: 0 bases; junction bases outside the gene matches: 7. There are 19 residues in the CDR3. The V gene is TRBV7-9, the J gene TRBJ2-1, with 15 bases lining up with TRBD2. This sequence was found in a man aged 25 to 40 in good health. Sample: naive CD8+ T cells sorted from blood. The CDR3 coding sequence is TGTGCCAGCAGCTACCCAGGACTAGCGGGGGGGAGCTCCTACAATGAGCAGTTCTTC. Residues: CASSYPGLAGGSSYNEQFF.